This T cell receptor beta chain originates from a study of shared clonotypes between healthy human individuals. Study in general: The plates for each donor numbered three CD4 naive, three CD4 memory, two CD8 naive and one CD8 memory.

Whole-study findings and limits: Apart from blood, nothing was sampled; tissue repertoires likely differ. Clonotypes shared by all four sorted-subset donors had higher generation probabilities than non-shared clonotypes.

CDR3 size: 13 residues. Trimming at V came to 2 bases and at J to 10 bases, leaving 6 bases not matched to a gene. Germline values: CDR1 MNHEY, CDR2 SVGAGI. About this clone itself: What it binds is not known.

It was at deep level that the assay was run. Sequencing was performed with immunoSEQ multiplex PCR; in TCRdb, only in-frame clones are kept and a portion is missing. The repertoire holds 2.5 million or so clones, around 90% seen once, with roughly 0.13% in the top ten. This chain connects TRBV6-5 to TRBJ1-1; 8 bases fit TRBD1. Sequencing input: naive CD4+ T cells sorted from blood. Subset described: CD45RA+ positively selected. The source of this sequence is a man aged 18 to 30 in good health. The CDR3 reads CASSYEDRVPAFF. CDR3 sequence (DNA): TGTGCCAGCAGTTACGAGGACAGGGTTCCAGCTTTCTTT.